This T cell receptor (beta chain) was captured in a study of T cells in Graves' hyperthyroidism and ophthalmopathy. The study, taken as a whole, reports: Ophthalmopathy and stable hyperthyroidism were told apart by a 13 V-J model. The majority of expanded thyroid clonotypes above 0.001 also appeared in blood.

For this clonotype: Its antigen remains unidentified.

CDR3 length equals 14 residues. Germline V gives CDR1 LGHNA, CDR2 YSLEER. The ends were cut back, 4 bases at V and 2 bases at J, with 12 bases in the middle. Aged 18 to 65, the patients had hyperthyroidism that was newly diagnosed and had lasted under 2 months. Diagnostic decisions used clinical symptoms, serum thyroxine and TRAb, thyroid ultrasound and orbital computed tomography. RNA transcripts were the template for amplifying TCR beta CDR3 regions. RT-PCR in the first round (using the HTBI primer set) targeted the TCR CDR3. Each CDR3 protein gets one entry after TCRdb re-called the multiplex PCR reads with MiXCR. The sample includes under 700,000 distinct CDR3 sequences, roughly a sixth of them seen just once.

Sequencing was done on a sample of blood. The sequence came from a woman in her late teens or twenties with Graves' hyperthyroidism. V gene TRBV4-3 combines with J gene TRBJ2-7, with D possibly TRBD2 on 6 matching bases. In nucleotides, the CDR3 is TGCGCCAGCAGCCCGGGGACTGATGCCTACGAGCAGTACTTC. It translates to CASSPGTDAYEQYF.